The sequence of this T cell receptor (beta chain) was determined in a study of T cell responses to AZD1222 COVID-19 vaccine (dated by TCRdb to the early 2020s). With regard to the full study: AZD1222 recipients with second doses at about 4 weeks or about 12 weeks were pooled, because spike-specific TCR depth and breadth did not differ between schedules. Trial participants were enrolled into age subgroups of 18-55, 56-69 and 70-plus years, which contained 148, 28 and 57 TCR-sequenced participants, respectively. TCR sequencing covered roughly 230 trial participants: 207 given two doses of AZD1222 and 26 given two doses of MenACWY control vaccine. The study at large found these results: Because no samples from the day 14 peak response were available, repertoires could be characterized only after the peak T cell response. The whole spike protein was spanned by vaccine-associated CD4 TCRs, and dominant responses were seen in regions 160-218 and 743-854. Epitopes outside the regions mutated in the B.1.351 and B.1.1.7 variants were reportedly recognized by nearly half of the unique spike-specific TCRs. The 56-69-year group was small, and its depth increase did not reach significance, likely because of low power. Spike-specific TCR breadth and depth rose significantly after two AZD1222 doses compared with day 0 and with MenACWY recipients. Participants were mostly white British, with more females than males. The authors suggested clonal diversity may have been underestimated. Conclusions about previously exposed vaccinees are limited, since just 5 to 7 AZD1222 recipients were seropositive for SARS-CoV-2 at baseline.

The CDR3 measures 20 amino acids from cysteine to phenylalanine. The CDR3 DNA has 60 bases and is translated from base 1. For this clone: Its cognate antigen has yet to be identified. Base qualities are not provided; no much larger clone lies one nucleotide away.

The time point label here, explained by the study, means: baseline before first vaccination. Vaccinee samples were obtained from the UK trials COV001 and COV002, which included a single-blind randomized controlled phase 2/3 trial of AZD1222 (ChAdOx1 nCoV-19) in healthy adults. For TCRbeta chain sequencing, PBMC samples from trial participants were taken at day 0 and at day 28 after the second dose. The CDR3 regions of human TCRbeta chains were subjected to immunosequencing. The authors' pipeline ran thus. Repertoire TCRs were checked for matches against a reference library of SARS-CoV-2-specific TCRs that had been generated using the MIRA antigen-specificity platform. Breadth was defined as the fraction of unique TCRs that were SARS-CoV-2-associated, and depth was defined as the fraction of total T cells that were SARS-CoV-2-associated. Using the MIRA data, each spike-specific TCR was assigned both to the spike region to which the TCR was reactive and to a CD4 or CD8 class. Log10-transformed breadth and depth values were compared by one-way ANOVA with Sidak's multiple comparisons tests. In TCRdb, the immuneACCESS table is reduced to in-frame sequences with V and J assigned. These tables do not hold every clone; where another copy was compared, an unresolved V gene accounts for under half, and the others remain unexplained. The V and J calls and clone size are taken from that table; D and trimming were inferred from the DNA. Recorded for this sample are 180,000 or so clones; 80% to 90% of them occurred a single time. The top ten constitute about 8% of the sample.

This receptor was obtained from an adult in good health. The sequence is built from TRBV21-1 and TRBJ2-3; the table calls TRBD2, which could not be checked here. TRBV21-1 is a documented pseudogene. The specimen was peripheral blood, collected on day 0 of AZD1222 vaccination. The CDR3 protein sequence reads: CASSKWGLFFGLAGRDTQYF. The sequenced DNA: TGTGCCAGCAGCAAATGGGGCTTGTTTTTCGGACTAGCGGGGAGAGATACGCAGTATTTT.